These 17 T cell receptor beta chains originate from one sample sequenced in a study of tumor-infiltrating lymphocytes in localized non-small cell lung cancer. Only in-frame clones appear in the TCRdb table, and some are missing; sequencing was by immunoSEQ multiplex PCR. The sample lists about 13,000 clones, around 68% seen once, with roughly 9% in the top ten. The material sequenced was lung tumor tissue. The receptors were gathered from a human donor with non-small cell lung cancer.

The V gene is TRBV5-1, the J gene TRBJ2-5; 9 positions match TRBD1. The CDR3 sequence is 14 residues long. V was clipped by 4 bases and J by 5 bases; unmatched bases: 6. Looked up from germline, CDR1 is SGHRS and CDR2 is YFSETQ. This chain's CDR3 is CASSGGQGVETQYF. CDR3 DNA sequence: TGCGCCAGCAGCGGGGGACAGGGAGTTGAGACCCAGTACTTC.

The rearrangement links TRBV19 to TRBJ1-5; D not certain. The V and J ends lost 0 bases and 4 bases respectively, with 10 bases between them. Germline lookup yields CDR1 LNHDA and CDR2 SQIVND (reference sequence). There are 15 residues in the CDR3. CDR3 region: CASSIDRRENQPQHF. The DNA for the CDR3 is TGTGCCAGTAGTATAGATCGGAGAGAGAATCAGCCCCAGCATTTT.

The J gene is TRBJ2-5, the V gene TRBV7-9, with a tentative D call TRBD1 (6 bases). V was pared by 1 base and J by 4 bases, with 10 bases between. CDR1 and CDR2 (germline): SEHNR, FQNEAQ (reference sequence). The CDR3 totals 14 residues. This CDR3 is CASSLVGAVETQYF. CDR3 sequence (DNA): TGTGCCAGCAGCTTAGTGGGGGCTGTAGAGACCCAGTACTTC.

The chain employs TRBV5-8 and TRBJ2-7; no firm D call. Per germline, CDR1 SGHTS and CDR2 YDEGEE. Trimming cost V 0 bases and J 3 bases, with 7 bases left between them. The CDR3 sequence is 13 residues long. The CDR3 sequence: CASSLAYGYEQYF. Written as DNA, the CDR3 is TGTGCCAGCAGCTTGGCCTACGGCTACGAGCAGTACTTC. Together with reference TRBV5-8 and TRBJ2-7, the CDR3 gives the full variable domain: EAGVTQSPTHLIKTRGQQATLRCSPISGHTSVYWYQQALGLGLQFLLWYDEGEERNRGNFPPRFSGRQFPNYSSELNVNALELEDSALYLCASSLAYGYEQYFGPGTRLTVT.

This clone showed up just a few times. The chain's CDR3 is CASSRETVDYEQYF. CDR3 DNA: TGTGCCAGCTCACGGGAGACGGTCGACTACGAGCAGTACTTC. The V and J genes are TRBV18 and TRBJ2-7; possible D gene TRBD2, 5 bases. Trimming took off 4 bases at V and 3 bases at J, with 13 bases between the two ends. The CDR3 is 14 residues long. Germline V gives CDR1 KGHSH, CDR2 LQKENI.

The V call is TRBV7-8, the J call TRBJ1-2; TRBD1 aligns across 10 bases. Germline lookup yields CDR1 SGHVS and CDR2 FQNEAQ. This CDR3 comprises 14 residues. V was clipped by 5 bases and J by 7 bases; unmatched bases: 7. CDR3 bases: TGTGCCAGCAGCCCCGCCCGGACAGGGGGTGGCTACACCTTC. Its protein is CASSPARTGGGYTF.

This clone was detected a few times. The chain is built from TRBV5-1 and TRBJ2-5; 9 bases align to TRBD1. Germline values: CDR1 SGHRS, CDR2 YFSETQ. This CDR3 contains 16 residues. Germline trimming cut 5 bases from V and 0 bases from J; bases unmatched to any gene: 8. CDR3 in amino acids: CASRHTGGGYQETQYF. CDR3 sequence (DNA): TGCGCCAGCAGGCACACAGGGGGCGGATACCAAGAGACCCAGTACTTC. Supplemented by reference TRBV5-1 and TRBJ2-5, the full variable domain reads KAGVTQTPRYLIKTRGQQVTLSCSPISGHRSVSWYQQTPGQGLQFLFEYFSETQRNKGNFPGRFSGRQFSNSRSEMNVSTLELGDSALYLCASRHTGGGYQETQYFGPGTRLLVL.

V is TRBV18 and J is TRBJ2-1, with 7 bases aligning to TRBD2. V gave up 2 bases and J gave up 9 bases; unmatched junction bases: 4. CDR3 length: 13 residues. Germline CDR1 reads KGHSH; CDR2 reads LQKENI. CDR3 loop: CASSPGSSGEQFF. CDR3 coding DNA: TGTGCCAGCTCACCAGGGTCTAGCGGTGAGCAGTTCTTC. Based on the CDR3 plus reference TRBV18 and TRBJ2-1, the full variable domain is NAGVMQNPRHLVRRRGQEARLRCSPMKGHSHVYWYRQLPEEGLKFMVYLQKENIIDESGMPKERFSAEFPKEGPSILRIQQVVRGDSAAYFCASSPGSSGEQFFGPGTRLTVL.

This clone was counted only a few times. This chain connects TRBV19 to TRBJ1-5; D is uncertain. V was pared by 0 bases and J by 6 bases, with 12 bases between. The CDR3 consists of 15 residues. Germline V gives CDR1 LNHDA, CDR2 SQIVND (reference sequence). The CDR3 loop is CASSIDPGPRQPQHF. The CDR3 coding sequence is TGTGCCAGTAGTATAGATCCAGGCCCCCGTCAGCCCCAGCATTTT. Using reference TRBV19 and TRBJ1-5 for the parts outside the CDR3, the full variable domain is DGGITQSPKYLFRKEGQNVTLSCEQNLNHDAMYWYRQDPGQGLRLIYYSQIVNDFQKGDIAEGYSVSREKKESFPLTVTSAQKNPTAFYLCASSIDPGPRQPQHFGDGTRLSIL.

The table lists this clone with a count of one. This chain's CDR3 is CASSLAGGTYNSPLHF. The CDR3 DNA reads TGTGCCAGCAGCTTGGCGGGCGGTACCTATAATTCACCCCTCCACTTT. The V call is TRBV5-4, the J call TRBJ1-6; D call uncertain. Germline-derived CDR1 and CDR2 are SGHNT and YYREEE (reference sequence). V lost 0 bases and J lost 2, with 9 bases in between. The length of the CDR3 is 16 residues.

This CDR3 is CASSAPSGSLDTQYF. The CDR3, as DNA: TGTGCCAGCAGCGCACCTAGCGGGAGTTTAGATACGCAGTATTTT. V gene TRBV7-9 combines with J gene TRBJ2-3; 10 nucleotides line up with TRBD2. The germline gives CDR1 SEHNR, CDR2 FQNEAQ (reference sequence). J gave up 5 bases and V 5 bases, and 7 bases lay outside the gene matches. This CDR3 is 15 amino acids long.

The chain combines TRBV9 with TRBJ1-2; TRBD1 matches 11 bases. The CDR3 covers 15 residues. With 3 bases clipped from V and 3 bases from J, the junction kept 4 bases outside the gene matches. The V gene's germline CDR1 is SGDLS and CDR2 YYNGEE. The CDR3: CASSDRDRGDYGYTF. In DNA, the CDR3 is TGTGCCAGCAGCGACCGGGACAGGGGGGACTATGGCTACACCTTC. Complete variable domain (other parts from reference TRBV9 and TRBJ1-2): DSGVTQTPKHLITATGQRVTLRCSPRSGDLSVYWYQQSLDQGLQFLIQYYNGEERAKGNILERFSAQQFPDLHSELNLSSLELGDSALYFCASSDRDRGDYGYTFGSGTRLTVV.

The chain uses TRBV5-1 and TRBJ1-4; TRBD1 might be the D (5 bases). The V gene lost 0 bases and the J gene lost 0 bases, with 15 bases spanning the gap. The CDR3 is 18 residues long. Germline V gives CDR1 SGHRS, CDR2 YFSETQ. CDR3 loop: CASSLGPQGRATNEKLFF. The CDR3 DNA sequence: TGCGCCAGCAGCTTGGGACCTCAGGGACGTGCAACTAATGAAAAACTGTTTTTT.

The rearrangement joins TRBV9 to TRBJ2-6; D is uncertain. In germline, CDR1 is SGDLS, CDR2 YYNGEE. Trimming shortened V by 4 bases and J by 4 bases, and 9 bases separated the two germline ends. The CDR3 covers 14 residues. DNA of the CDR3: TGTGCCAGCAGCCTCGAACTGGGGGCCAACGTCCTGACTTTC. Residues: CASSLELGANVLTF.

This clone is deemed medium-sized. The CDR3 region has the DNA TGTGCCAGCAGACGCGACGTGGACAATCAGCCCCAGCATTTT. Translation: CASRRDVDNQPQHF. The V call is TRBV2, the J call TRBJ1-5; the D is unclear. Trimming left V 6 bases short and J 3 bases short, with 12 bases between. Germline V gene lookup returns CDR1 SNHLY and CDR2 FYNNEI. The CDR3 has 14 residues.

V is TRBV11-1 and J is TRBJ1-1; 7 bases align to TRBD1. Germline CDR1 and CDR2: SGHAT and FQDESV (reference sequence). The length of the CDR3 is 13 residues. Trimming removed 5 bases from V and 5 bases from J; junction bases left unmatched: 5. The DNA for the CDR3 is TGTGCCAGCAGCCCAACAGGGGTTACTGAAGCTTTCTTT. This sequence encodes CASSPTGVTEAFF.

The V call is TRBV6-5, the J call TRBJ2-7, with TRBD1 identical over 7 bases. V shed 4 bases and J 3 bases; nucleotides not matched to a gene: 3. The germline CDR1 and CDR2 sequences are MNHEY and SVGAGI. This CDR3 is built from 13 residues. CDR3 protein: CASSLSGGYEQYF. CDR3 DNA: TGTGCCAGCAGTTTATCAGGGGGCTACGAGCAGTACTTC.